The 27 T cell receptor beta chains given below trace back to one sample, sequenced in a study of monozygotic twins with inflammatory bowel disease. TCRdb re-called the 5' RACE reads, yielding one record per CDR3 amino acid sequence without DNA. This sample contains around 140,000 distinct CDR3 sequences. The sequencing input was blood. The receptors were gathered from a human donor with ulcerative colitis or Crohn's disease, or a healthy co-twin of an affected twin (not recorded which).

V is TRBV6-5 and J is TRBJ2-7; TCRdb lists TRBD1, though no DNA is available to test this call. Germline values: CDR1 MNHEY, CDR2 SVGAGI. The CDR3 covers 12 residues. The CDR3 loop is CASSYNRDEQYF.

This sequence joins TRBV3-1 and TRBJ1-1; absent DNA, TCRdb's TRBD1 call cannot be checked. Germline V gene sequence: CDR1 LGHDT, CDR2 YNNKEL (reference sequence). The CDR3 covers 17 residues. The CDR3 here is CASSPQLYGHLNTEAFF.

The chain carries TRBV7-3 and TRBJ2-5; the TCRdb call, TRBD2, lacks DNA for checking. CDR3 length: 15 amino acids. Germline CDR1 reads SGHTA; CDR2 reads FQGTGA. The CDR3 spells CASSWTSAVQETQYF.

J is TRBJ2-1 and V is TRBV6-5; the D gene TCRdb calls, TRBD1, cannot be checked with no DNA. The length of the CDR3 is 15 residues. CDR1 MNHEY and CDR2 SVGAGI come from the germline V gene. The CDR3 loop reads CASSYPMGSGNEQFF.

The chain combines TRBV7-3 with TRBJ2-7; TCRdb selects TRBD1, and the lack of DNA leaves this call unchecked. The CDR3 runs 15 residues. The V gene's germline CDR1 is SGHTA and CDR2 FQGTGA. The CDR3: CASSEGLARSYEQYF. Based on the CDR3 plus reference TRBV7-3 and TRBJ2-7, the full variable domain is GAGVSQTPSNKVTEKGKYVELRCDPISGHTALYWYRQSLGQGPEFLIYFQGTGAADDSGLPNDRFFAVRPEGSVSTLKIQRTERGDSAVYLCASSEGLARSYEQYFGPGTRLTVT.

V and J are TRBV7-2 and TRBJ1-6; lacking DNA, the TRBD1 call made by TCRdb goes unchecked. Germline V lookup: CDR1 SGHTA, CDR2 FQGNSA. The CDR3 is 13 residues long. CDR3 protein: CASSGTSNSPLHF.

The chain joins TRBV12-3 or TRBV12-4 to TRBJ2-7. This CDR3 is 12 amino acids long. The chain's CDR3 is CASSTRSYEQYF.

The CDR3 is CASSHGGLAGGDEQFF. The chain couples TRBV7-2 to TRBJ2-1; the D call of TRBD2 rests on TCRdb alone, since no DNA is present to check it. This CDR3 spans 16 amino acids. Looked up from germline, CDR1 is SGHTA and CDR2 is FQGNSA.

The V call is TRBV6-1, the J call TRBJ1-5; lacking DNA, the TRBD1 call made by TCRdb goes unchecked. Germline loops: CDR1 MNHNS, CDR2 SASEGT. The CDR3 loop spans 16 amino acids. This chain's CDR3 is CASSEGGQPSNQPQHF.

The genes are TRBV7-9 and TRBJ2-7; TCRdb returns TRBD2, unconfirmable since there is no DNA. Germline-derived CDR1 and CDR2 are SEHNR and FQNEAQ (reference sequence). This CDR3 has 15 residues. The CDR3 loop is CASSSASGRAAEQYF.

The V call is TRBV3-1, the J call TRBJ2-3. CDR1 and CDR2 (germline): LGHDT, YNNKEL (reference sequence). The CDR3 is made up of 17 amino acids. CDR3 in amino acids: CASSQDRVSHSTDTQYF.

The CDR3 reads CASSPSGPYEQYF. The chain uses TRBV5-1 and TRBJ2-7; there is no DNA to check the TCRdb D call of TRBD2. The length of the CDR3 is 13 residues. Germline lookup yields CDR1 SGHRS and CDR2 YFSETQ.

The J gene is TRBJ1-2, the V gene TRBV20-1; TCRdb's D call, TRBD1, is unchecked because there is no DNA. The germline V gene encodes CDR1 DFQATT and CDR2 SNEGSKA (reference sequence). This CDR3 has 15 amino acids. The CDR3 sequence: CSARDQAGQTRGYTF.

The chain's CDR3 is CASSLGAAGETDTQYF. The chain recombines TRBV7-7 with TRBJ2-3; there is no DNA to check the TCRdb D call of TRBD2. CDR3 length: 16 amino acids. Looked up from germline, CDR1 is SSHAT and CDR2 is FNYEAQ (reference sequence). The full variable domain, rest sourced from reference TRBV7-7 and TRBJ2-3, is GAGVSQSPRYKVTKRGQDVTLRCDPISSHATLYWYQQALGQGPEFLTYFNYEAQPDKSGLPSDRFSAERPEGSISTLTIQRTEQRDSAMYRCASSLGAAGETDTQYFGPGTRLTVL.

This chain links TRBV3-1 with TRBJ2-4; the D call from TCRdb, TRBD2, cannot be confirmed without DNA. There are 12 residues in the CDR3. Germline CDR1 is LGHDT and CDR2 is YNNKEL (reference sequence). The CDR3 region is CASSHGGNMQYF.

The chain has TRBV28 and TRBJ2-1; TCRdb gives TRBD2 as the D gene, but with no DNA this cannot be confirmed. CDR3 length: 15 amino acids. Looked up from germline, CDR1 is MDHEN and CDR2 is SYDVKM. The CDR3 region is CASSQLSGFYNEQFF.

The J gene is TRBJ1-2, the V gene TRBV5-1. Germline CDR1 reads SGHRS; CDR2 reads YFSETQ. The CDR3 spans 14 residues. The CDR3 spells CASSLEWDLRGYTF.

The CDR3 protein is CSAPTRNEQYF. This sequence joins TRBV20-1 and TRBJ2-7; TCRdb designates TRBD2, a call that cannot be tested without DNA. Per germline, CDR1 DFQATT and CDR2 SNEGSKA (reference sequence). The CDR3 is made up of 11 amino acids.

This chain joins TRBV7-2 and TRBJ2-2. The CDR3 is 15 residues long. Per the germline V gene, CDR1 is SGHTA and CDR2 is FQGNSA. This CDR3 is CASSPSGVNTGELFF.

The rearrangement joins TRBV20-1 to TRBJ1-2; the D gene TCRdb calls, TRBD1, cannot be checked with no DNA. CDR3 size: 13 residues. CDR1 and CDR2 from the germline V gene are DFQATT and SNEGSKA (reference sequence). CDR3 loop: CSAAGQGRSGYTF.

This chain uses TRBV15 with TRBJ2-7; TCRdb lists TRBD1, though no DNA is available to test this call. This CDR3 contains 17 residues. Germline CDR1 is LNHNV and CDR2 is YYDKDF (reference sequence). The CDR3 loop reads CATSRTNMGRVTYEQYF.

The chain is built from TRBV5-1 and TRBJ2-1; TCRdb's D gene call, TRBD2, goes unchecked for lack of DNA. This CDR3 is 15 amino acids long. Looked up from germline, CDR1 is SGHRS and CDR2 is YFSETQ. CDR3 sequence reads: CASSLERLGVDEQFF. Filled out from reference TRBV5-1 and TRBJ2-1, the complete variable domain reads KAGVTQTPRYLIKTRGQQVTLSCSPISGHRSVSWYQQTPGQGLQFLFEYFSETQRNKGNFPGRFSGRQFSNSRSEMNVSTLELGDSALYLCASSLERLGVDEQFFGPGTRLTVL.

The chain is built from TRBV28 and TRBJ1-5; TCRdb calls TRBD1, which cannot be checked without DNA. Germline assignment: CDR1 MDHEN and CDR2 SYDVKM. This CDR3 has 14 amino acids. The CDR3 loop reads CASRPGTVNQPQHF.

V gene TRBV20-1 combines with J gene TRBJ1-5; TCRdb lists TRBD1, though no DNA is available to test this call. The CDR3 length is 16 residues. Germline V gene lookup returns CDR1 DFQATT and CDR2 SNEGSKA (reference sequence). CDR3 loop: CSVTPGTGDGNQPQHF.

The rearrangement joins TRBV7-9 to TRBJ1-4; the D call from TCRdb, TRBD1, cannot be confirmed without DNA. This CDR3 is 14 amino acids long. Germline assignment: CDR1 SEHNR and CDR2 FQNEAQ (reference sequence). The CDR3 loop reads CASSPGQGREKLFF.

The gene calls are TRBV20-1 and TRBJ1-5; there is no DNA to check the TCRdb D call of TRBD1. Germline-derived CDR1 and CDR2 are DFQATT and SNEGSKA (reference sequence). CDR3 size: 16 residues. CDR3 loop: CSARKGQKYSNQPQHF.

The chain combines TRBV5-8 with TRBJ2-1; checking the TCRdb D call of TRBD2 is not possible without DNA. The CDR3 sequence is 15 residues long. Germline lookup yields CDR1 SGHTS and CDR2 YDEGEE. CDR3 amino acids: CASSLGLAGVREQFF.